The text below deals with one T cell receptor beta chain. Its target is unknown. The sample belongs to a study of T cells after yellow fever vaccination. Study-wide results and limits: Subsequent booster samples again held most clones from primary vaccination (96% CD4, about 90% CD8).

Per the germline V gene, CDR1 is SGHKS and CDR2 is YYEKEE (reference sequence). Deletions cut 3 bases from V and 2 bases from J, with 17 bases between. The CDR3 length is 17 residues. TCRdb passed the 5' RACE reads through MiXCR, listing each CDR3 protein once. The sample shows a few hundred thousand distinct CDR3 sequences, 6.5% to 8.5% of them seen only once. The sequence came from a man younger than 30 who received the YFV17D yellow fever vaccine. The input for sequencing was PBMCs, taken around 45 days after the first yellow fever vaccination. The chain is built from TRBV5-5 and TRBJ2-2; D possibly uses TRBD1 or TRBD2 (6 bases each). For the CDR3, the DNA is TGTGCCAGCAGCTCATACAGGGTCGGGACTAACACCGGGGAGCTGTTTTTT. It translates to CASSSYRVGTNTGELFF. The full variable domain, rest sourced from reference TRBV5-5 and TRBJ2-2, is DAGVTQSPTHLIKTRGQQVTLRCSPISGHKSVSWYQQVLGQGPQFIFQYYEKEERGRGNFPDRFSARQFPNYSSELNVNALLLGDSALYLCASSSYRVGTNTGELFFGEGSRLTVL.